The clone carrying this T cell receptor beta chain was seen just once. This sample was included in a study of blood T cell repertoires in COVID-19. Study-level information: The study drew acute and convalescent COVID-19 samples from the United States, Italy and Spain.

Clinical history reported by participants formed the basis on which cohorts were assigned. The CDR3 runs 13 residues. The germline CDR1 and CDR2 sequences are SNHLY and FYNNEI. Between the trimmed V and J ends, which lost 7 bases and 4 bases, there was a span of 11 bases. Method: immunoSEQ multiplex PCR; TCRdb's copy keeps in-frame clones and lacks some. Of 200,000 to 300,000 clones in the sample, around 89% were seen once. Sequencing input: PBMCs or T cells enriched from blood (not recorded which). The TCR was taken from a woman aged 35 to 49 with acute COVID-19. The rearrangement uses TRBV2 and TRBJ1-3, with a weak D call TRBD1 (6 bases). The CDR3 nucleotides are TGTGCCAGCAACAGGGAAAAGGGAAACACCATATATTTT. This codes for CASNREKGNTIYF.